Listed below are T cell receptor beta chains from one sample, sequenced in a study of identical twins. One entry per CDR3 protein, called by TCRdb with MiXCR from the 5' RACE reads. The table includes under 900,000 distinct CDR3 sequences, roughly an eighth detected once. This same sample was also taken into another study, of yellow fever vaccine responses in identical twins.

The sample consisted of PBMCs. Receptors were obtained from a woman between 18 and 29 years old in good health. Both conserved end residues are part of each CDR3. Each record gives: J gene, V gene, D gene, clone size, CDR3 protein, CDR3 DNA. A D gene is named only where the DNA matches it firmly. Expanded clones are given a class, and other clones once, few, many or no size at all.

J: TRBJ1-2
V: TRBV6-5
D: TRBD1
size: NA
CDR3: CASSYADRVGHYGYTF
DNA: TGTGCCAGCAGTTACGCCGACAGGGTCGGGCACTATGGCTACACCTTC

J: TRBJ1-1
V: TRBV18
D: TRBD1
size: few
CDR3: CASSQGQGTGSEAFF
DNA: TGTGCCAGCTCACAGGGACAGGGGACGGGGTCTGAAGCTTTCTTT

J: TRBJ1-4
V: TRBV7-8
D: NA
size: NA
CDR3: CASSLETGSNEKLFF
DNA: TGTGCCAGCAGTTTAGAGACAGGAAGTAATGAAAAACTGTTTTTT

J: TRBJ2-7
V: TRBV6-5
D: NA
size: NA
CDR3: CASSYSTSVQNEQYF
DNA: TGTGCCAGCAGTTACTCGACGTCCGTCCAGAACGAGCAGTACTTC

J: TRBJ2-7
V: TRBV5-1
D: TRBD2
size: NA
CDR3: CASSFYSGSGGLEQYF
DNA: TGCGCCAGCAGCTTCTATAGCGGGAGCGGCGGGCTCGAGCAGTACTTC

J: TRBJ2-4
V: TRBV28
D: NA
size: NA
CDR3: CASSLTGAAKNIQYF
DNA: TGTGCCAGCAGTTTGACGGGAGCGGCCAAAAACATTCAGTACTTC

J: TRBJ2-3
V: TRBV10-3
D: TRBD2
size: many
CDR3: CAISGIAGGSTDTQYF
DNA: TGTGCCATCAGTGGTATAGCGGGGGGAAGCACAGATACGCAGTATTTT

J: TRBJ2-1
V: TRBV10-3
D: TRBD2
size: NA
CDR3: CAISDLAGGGNEQFF
DNA: TGTGCCATCAGTGATCTCGCGGGAGGAGGCAATGAGCAGTTCTTC

J: TRBJ2-2
V: TRBV7-2
D: NA
size: few
CDR3: CASSVPGATGELFF
DNA: TGTGCCAGCAGCGTGCCCGGGGCGACCGGGGAGCTGTTTTTT

J: TRBJ2-1
V: TRBV6-5
D: TRBD2
size: few
CDR3: CASSYIPSTSGRGDEQFF
DNA: TGTGCCAGCAGTTATATCCCGTCGACTAGCGGGAGAGGGGATGAGCAGTTCTTC

J: TRBJ2-5
V: TRBV20-1
D: TRBD1
size: NA
CDR3: CSANRGVVETQYF
DNA: TGCAGTGCTAACAGGGGGGTCGTGGAGACCCAGTACTTC

J: TRBJ2-5
V: TRBV29-1
D: NA
size: NA
CDR3: CSVEGPQRKTQYF
DNA: TGCAGCGTTGAGGGTCCCCAGAGGAAGACCCAGTACTTC

J: TRBJ2-1
V: TRBV12-5
D: TRBD1
size: few
CDR3: CASGLVGQNRGDRRNEQFF
DNA: TGTGCTAGTGGTTTGGTGGGGCAGAACAGGGGGGACAGGCGGAATGAGCAGTTCTTC

J: TRBJ2-7
V: TRBV27
D: TRBD2
size: NA
CDR3: CASSQGTSRLREQYF
DNA: TGTGCCAGCAGTCAAGGGACTAGCCGACTCAGGGAGCAGTACTTC

J: TRBJ1-1
V: TRBV27
D: NA
size: few
CDR3: CASSFAAGTNTEAFF
DNA: TGTGCCAGCAGTTTCGCTGCAGGAACGAACACTGAAGCTTTCTTT

J: TRBJ1-5
V: TRBV18
D: NA
size: few
CDR3: CASSPQGSQPQHF
DNA: TGTGCCAGCTCACCACAGGGTAGTCAGCCCCAGCATTTT

J: TRBJ1-1
V: TRBV12-3/TRBV12-4
D: TRBD1
size: few
CDR3: CASRRGGVSTEAFF
DNA: TGTGCCAGCAGGCGAGGGGGCGTGAGCACTGAAGCTTTCTTT

J: TRBJ2-7
V: TRBV11-2
D: NA
size: many
CDR3: CASSLVGDEQYF
DNA: TGTGCCAGCAGCTTAGTAGGGGACGAGCAGTACTTC

J: TRBJ2-2
V: TRBV6-5
D: NA
size: many
CDR3: CASSYSATGYTGELFF
DNA: TGTGCCAGCAGTTACTCGGCGACAGGTTACACCGGGGAGCTGTTTTTT

J: TRBJ1-2
V: TRBV28
D: NA
size: few
CDR3: CASSGRRGHRGGYTF
DNA: TGTGCCAGCAGTGGCCGCCGGGGGCATAGAGGTGGCTACACCTTC

J: TRBJ2-5
V: TRBV3-1
D: NA
size: few
CDR3: CASSHSGPTQETQYF
DNA: TGTGCCAGCAGCCACTCGGGACCCACCCAAGAGACCCAGTACTTC

J: TRBJ2-3
V: TRBV20-1
D: TRBD2
size: many
CDR3: CSARASGTDTQYF
DNA: TGCAGTGCTAGGGCTAGCGGGACAGATACGCAGTATTTT

J: TRBJ1-2
V: TRBV6-1
D: NA
size: NA
CDR3: CASRGVLNYGYTF
DNA: TGTGCCAGCAGGGGAGTCCTGAACTATGGCTACACCTTC

J: TRBJ1-1
V: TRBV3-1
D: TRBD1
size: NA
CDR3: CASSHDGRTGAPNTEAFF
DNA: TGTGCCAGCAGCCATGACGGTCGGACAGGGGCACCGAACACTGAAGCTTTCTTT

J: TRBJ1-1
V: TRBV12-3/TRBV12-4
D: NA
size: NA
CDR3: CASSFGRGGLMNTEAFF
DNA: TGTGCCAGCAGTTTTGGGAGGGGCGGACTCATGAACACTGAAGCTTTCTTT

J: TRBJ1-1
V: TRBV12-3/TRBV12-4
D: TRBD1
size: many
CDR3: CASSRGGTANTEAFF
DNA: TGTGCCAGCAGTAGGGGGGGGACAGCGAACACTGAAGCTTTCTTT

J: TRBJ1-3
V: TRBV15
D: TRBD1
size: many
CDR3: CATSSRDREGNTIYF
DNA: TGTGCCACCAGCTCCCGGGACAGGGAAGGAAACACCATATATTTT

J: TRBJ1-5
V: TRBV12-3/TRBV12-4
D: TRBD1
size: few
CDR3: CASSRTGAVSSNQPQHF
DNA: TGTGCCAGCAGTCGGACAGGGGCCGTTTCCAGCAATCAGCCCCAGCATTTT

J: TRBJ1-4
V: TRBV6-4
D: NA
size: few
CDR3: CARALATRTEKLFF
DNA: TGTGCCAGAGCTTTGGCGACCAGGACTGAAAAACTGTTTTTT

J: TRBJ2-2
V: TRBV15
D: TRBD2
size: few
CDR3: CATLQSRKRGSNTGELFF
DNA: TGTGCCACCTTGCAGAGTAGGAAGCGGGGGTCGAACACCGGGGAGCTGTTTTTT

J: TRBJ1-5
V: TRBV4-1
D: TRBD1
size: few
CDR3: CASSQDGQGGRPQHF
DNA: TGCGCCAGCAGCCAAGACGGACAGGGCGGAAGGCCCCAGCATTTT

J: TRBJ2-1
V: TRBV6-1
D: NA
size: NA
CDR3: CASREGEQFF
DNA: TGTGCCAGCAGGGAGGGTGAGCAGTTCTTC

J: TRBJ1-5
V: TRBV20-1
D: TRBD1
size: few
CDR3: CSAPDRDKGQPQHF
DNA: TGCAGTGCACCGGACAGGGATAAAGGTCAGCCCCAGCATTTT

J: TRBJ2-7
V: TRBV3-1
D: NA
size: few
CDR3: CASSTSHEQYF
DNA: TGTGCCAGCAGCACCAGCCACGAGCAGTACTTC

J: TRBJ2-2
V: TRBV7-9
D: TRBD1
size: NA
CDR3: CASSLPTGAGELFF
DNA: TGTGCCAGCAGCTTACCCACAGGGGCCGGGGAGCTGTTTTTT

J: TRBJ2-3
V: TRBV5-1
D: NA
size: NA
CDR3: CASSKGHSKVDTQYF
DNA: TGCGCCAGCAGCAAGGGACACTCAAAAGTCGATACGCAGTATTTT